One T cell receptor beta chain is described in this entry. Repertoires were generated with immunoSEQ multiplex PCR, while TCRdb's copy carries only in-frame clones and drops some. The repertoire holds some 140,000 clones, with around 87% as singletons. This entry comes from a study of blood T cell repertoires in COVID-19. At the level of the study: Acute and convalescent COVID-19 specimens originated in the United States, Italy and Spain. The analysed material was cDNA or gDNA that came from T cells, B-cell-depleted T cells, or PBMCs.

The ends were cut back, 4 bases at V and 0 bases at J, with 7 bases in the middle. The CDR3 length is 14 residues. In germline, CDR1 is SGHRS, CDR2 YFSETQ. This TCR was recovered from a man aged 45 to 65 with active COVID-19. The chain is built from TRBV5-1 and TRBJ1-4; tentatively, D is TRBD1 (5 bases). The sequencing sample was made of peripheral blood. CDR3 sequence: CASSPTATNEKLFF. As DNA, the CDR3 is TGCGCCAGCAGCCCGACAGCAACTAATGAAAAACTGTTTTTT.